This is a list of T cell receptor beta chains from one sample in a study of blood T cell repertoires in COVID-19. This table comes from immunoSEQ multiplex PCR, and its TCRdb copy is limited to in-frame clones, with some not included. The sample has roughly 250,000 clones, 70% to 90% seen once. The sequencing input was PBMCs or T cells enriched from blood (not recorded which). Receptors were obtained from a woman in her twenties or thirties who had recovered from COVID-19. The CDR3 runs from the conserved cysteine through the conserved F or W. The D gene is left open where the match is weak. Not every row has a clone size; where given, it reads once, few, many or a size class.

-	TRBD2	TRBV7-2	TRBJ2-1	TGTGCCAGCAGCTCCGGGACTAGCGGCTACAATGAGCAGTTCTTC	CASSSGTSGYNEQFF
-	-	TRBV5-1	TRBJ1-1	TGCGCCAGCAGCTCGGGACAGAACACTGAAGCTTTCTTT	CASSSGQNTEAFF
-	-	TRBV30	TRBJ1-5	TGTGCCTGGAGTGCCCAGAGCAATCAGCCCCAGCATTTT	CAWSAQSNQPQHF
-	-	TRBV6-6	TRBJ2-7	TGTGCCACCTATGAAACAGGGACGGCTAACGAGCAGTACTTC	CATYETGTANEQYF
many	-	TRBV28	TRBJ2-7	TGTGCCAGCTCGTGGAGGCACGAGCAGTACTTC	CASSWRHEQYF
-	-	TRBV6-5	TRBJ1-1	TGTGCCAGCAGTTACTCGGGCTTCCCTGAAGCTTTCTTT	CASSYSGFPEAFF
-	-	TRBV6-4	TRBJ2-3	TGTGCCAGCAGTGATGGGGGGGGCGGCACAGATACGCAGTATTTT	CASSDGGGGTDTQYF
-	TRBD2	TRBV10-1	TRBJ2-5	TGCGCCAGCAGTGATAATATAGCGGGGCACCAAGAGACCCAGTACTTC	CASSDNIAGHQETQYF
-	TRBD2	TRBV6-5	TRBJ2-1	TGTGCCAGCAGTCCAGCGGGAGAGGCAAATGAGCAGTTCTTC	CASSPAGEANEQFF
-	-	TRBV4-1	TRBJ2-5	TGCGCCAGCAGCCAAGATTCTAGCGAGACCCAGTACTTC	CASSQDSSETQYF
-	TRBD1	TRBV2	TRBJ1-4	TGTGCCAGCAGCCCGGGACAGGGAAGAGGAACTAATGAAAAACTGTTTTTT	CASSPGQGRGTNEKLFF
once	TRBD2	TRBV5-1	TRBJ2-1	TGCGCCAGCAGCGGGACTAGCGGGGTTAATGAGCAGTTCTTC	CASSGTSGVNEQFF
-	TRBD1	TRBV6-5	TRBJ1-2	TGTGCCAGCAGGTGGACAGGGGTCATGTATGGCTACACCTTC	CASRWTGVMYGYTF
-	-	TRBV9	TRBJ1-2	TGTGCCAGCAGCGTAGACCCCGGGTCTTCATATGGCTACACCTTC	CASSVDPGSSYGYTF
-	TRBD1	TRBV12-3/TRBV12-4	TRBJ1-6	TGTGCCAGCAGCACAGGGGAACCCTCACCCCTCCACTTT	CASSTGEPSPLHF
-	-	TRBV18	TRBJ1-1	TGTGCCAGCTCACCACCGGAGAGGTCCGCTGGGGCTTTCTTT	CASSPPERSAGAFF
-	TRBD1	TRBV4-1	TRBJ2-1	TGCGCCAGCAGCCAAGGGACAGGGGGCTCCTACAATGAGCAGTTCTTC	CASSQGTGGSYNEQFF
-	-	TRBV6-6	TRBJ2-1	TGTGCCAGCTCCATACGGGAGCGAACATACAATGAGCAGTTCTTC	CASSIRERTYNEQFF
-	TRBD1	TRBV19	TRBJ1-2	TGTGCCGGTTACTGGGACAGGGTCTGGTCAGGAGTCGTTAACTTTTATGGCTACACCTTC	CAGYWDRVWSGVVNFYGYTF
-	TRBD1	TRBV18	TRBJ1-3	TGTGCCAGCTCCCTGCGTTCAGGGGGCAACGGTGGAAACACCATATATTTT	CASSLRSGGNGGNTIYF
-	TRBD1	TRBV9	TRBJ1-5	TGTGCCAGCAGCCCCTTCGGGACAGGCATTCAGCCCCAGCATTTT	CASSPFGTGIQPQHF
-	TRBD2	TRBV4-2	TRBJ2-3	TGTGCCAGCAGCCACTTGTCAGCGGGAGGGTACTCTAGCACAGATACGCAGTATTTT	CASSHLSAGGYSSTDTQYF
once	-	TRBV27	TRBJ2-7	TGTGCCAGCAGTTTACAGGTTTCCTACGAGCAGTACTTC	CASSLQVSYEQYF
once	-	TRBV29-1	TRBJ2-3	TGCAGCGTTGACCTGAGAGAAAGCACAGATACGCAGTATTTT	CSVDLRESTDTQYF
-	-	TRBV28	TRBJ1-1	TGTGCCAGCAGTCGTACAGGGAACACTGAAGCTTTCTTT	CASSRTGNTEAFF
-	TRBD2	TRBV4-1	TRBJ2-3	TGCGCCAGCAGCCAAGTAGGACTAGCGGGGGATACGCAGTATTTT	CASSQVGLAGDTQYF
-	-	TRBV7-9	TRBJ1-5	TGTGCCAGCAGCTTCGGGGGGCCAGGGAGCAATCAGCCCCAGCATTTT	CASSFGGPGSNQPQHF
-	-	TRBV28	TRBJ1-1	TGTGCCAGCCGGGGGGCTGCTCAAGCTTTCTTT	CASRGAAQAFF
-	-	TRBV7-9	TRBJ1-3	TGTGCCAGCAGACAGGGTGCCGGAAACACCATATATTTT	CASRQGAGNTIYF
-	TRBD2	TRBV20-1	TRBJ2-3	TGCAGTGCTAGTCGGACTAGCGGGAGAGATACGCAGTATTTT	CSASRTSGRDTQYF
-	TRBD2	TRBV7-6	TRBJ2-7	TGTGCCAGCAGCAGCCGGCTAGCGGGTTCCTACGAGCAGTACTTC	CASSSRLAGSYEQYF
once	-	TRBV21-1	TRBJ1-1	TGTGCCAGCCCCACGGGGAGGGAAGCTTTCTTT	CASPTGREAFF
-	-	TRBV6-5	TRBJ2-7	TGTGCCAGCAGTTACTCGGAGGTCTACGAGCAGTACTTC	CASSYSEVYEQYF
-	-	TRBV29-1	TRBJ1-5	TGCAGCGTTGAAGATGGGAGGGGAAGTGGTCAGCCCCAGCATTTT	CSVEDGRGSGQPQHF
-	-	TRBV15	TRBJ2-3	TGTGCCACCAGCAGCCAACTACGCGGAAGCACAGATACGCAGTATTTT	CATSSQLRGSTDTQYF
-	-	TRBV19	TRBJ1-1	TGTGCCAGTAGTATAGCCCCTGACACTGAAGCTTTCTTT	CASSIAPDTEAFF
-	-	TRBV18	TRBJ2-7	TGTGCCAGCTCACCTACACAGGGTGAAGAGCAGTACTTC	CASSPTQGEEQYF
-	TRBD1	TRBV7-2	TRBJ1-1	TGTGCCAGCAGCAAAGGGACAGGAATAAGGAACACTGAAGCTTTCTTT	CASSKGTGIRNTEAFF
-	-	TRBV5-4	TRBJ2-3	TGTGCCAGCAGCCTTCTAGGTACGGTGGCTGATACGCAGTATTTT	CASSLLGTVADTQYF
-	-	TRBV28	TRBJ1-2	TGTGCCAGCAGGAAACTTGACAGGATCTATGGCTACACCTTC	CASRKLDRIYGYTF
-	TRBD1	TRBV19	TRBJ2-7	TGTGCCAGTAGTACCGACAGGGGGTACGAGCAGTACTTC	CASSTDRGYEQYF
-	-	TRBV29-1	TRBJ1-1	TGCAGCGTAGTCCGGGACACCCACACTGAAGCTTTCTTT	CSVVRDTHTEAFF
-	TRBD1	TRBV5-4	TRBJ1-1	TGTGCCAGCAGCTGGGACAGTGTCGGGAACACTGAAGCTTTCTTT	CASSWDSVGNTEAFF
-	TRBD1	TRBV7-9	TRBJ1-1	TGTGCCAGCAGCTCCAGGACAGGGGCGAAATTGAACACTGAAGCTTTCTTT	CASSSRTGAKLNTEAFF
once	TRBD2	TRBV7-7	TRBJ2-1	TGTGCCAGCAGCCCTGGGGGCGGGAGGTCGTTCGATGAGCAGTTCTTC	CASSPGGGRSFDEQFF
once	-	TRBV28	TRBJ1-6	TGTGCCAGCAGTTGGACAGTCCCCTATAATTCACCCCTCCACTTT	CASSWTVPYNSPLHF
-	-	TRBV28	TRBJ2-7	TGTGCCAGCAGTTCCAGAGGTGGCCGGAGAGGAGAGCAGTACTTC	CASSSRGGRRGEQYF
-	-	TRBV25-1	TRBJ2-1	TGTGCCAGCAGTGGCTTACTCGGACAAAGTTTCTCCTACAATGAGCAGTTCTTC	CASSGLLGQSFSYNEQFF
-	-	TRBV18	TRBJ1-1	TGTGCCAGCTCACCACCGCCGGGACTGCCAAATGAAGCTTTCTTT	CASSPPPGLPNEAFF
-	TRBD1	TRBV10-3	TRBJ1-2	TGTGCCATCGGGGACAGGGGGCCTAGTGGCTACACCTTC	CAIGDRGPSGYTF
-	TRBD2	TRBV24-1	TRBJ2-1	TGTGCCACCAGTGATCAGGCCCGTCTAGCGGGTGAGCAGTTCTTC	CATSDQARLAGEQFF
once	TRBD1	TRBV7-6	TRBJ2-5	TGTGCCAGCAGCCCCGGGACAGTCCCCCAAGAGACCCAGTACTTC	CASSPGTVPQETQYF
-	-	TRBV20-1	TRBJ1-1	TGCAGTGCTAGAATTGGCTTCGGGGCTTTCTTT	CSARIGFGAFF